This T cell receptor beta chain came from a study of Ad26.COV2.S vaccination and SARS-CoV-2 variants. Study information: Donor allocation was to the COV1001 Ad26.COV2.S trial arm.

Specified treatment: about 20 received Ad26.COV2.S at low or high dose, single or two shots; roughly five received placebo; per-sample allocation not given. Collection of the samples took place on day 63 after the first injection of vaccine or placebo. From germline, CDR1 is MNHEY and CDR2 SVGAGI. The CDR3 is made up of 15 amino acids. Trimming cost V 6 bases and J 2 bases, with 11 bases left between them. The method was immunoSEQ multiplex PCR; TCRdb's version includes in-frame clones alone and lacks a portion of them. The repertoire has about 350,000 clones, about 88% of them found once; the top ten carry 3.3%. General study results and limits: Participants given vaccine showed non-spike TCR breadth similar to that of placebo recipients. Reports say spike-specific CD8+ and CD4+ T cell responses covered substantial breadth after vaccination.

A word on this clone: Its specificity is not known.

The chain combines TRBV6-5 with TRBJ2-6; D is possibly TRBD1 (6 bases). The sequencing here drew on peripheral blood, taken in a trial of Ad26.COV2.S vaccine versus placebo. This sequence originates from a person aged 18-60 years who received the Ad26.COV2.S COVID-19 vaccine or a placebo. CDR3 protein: CASRVQGPGANVLTF. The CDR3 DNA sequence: TGTGCCAGCAGGGTACAGGGACCTGGGGCCAACGTCCTGACTTTC.